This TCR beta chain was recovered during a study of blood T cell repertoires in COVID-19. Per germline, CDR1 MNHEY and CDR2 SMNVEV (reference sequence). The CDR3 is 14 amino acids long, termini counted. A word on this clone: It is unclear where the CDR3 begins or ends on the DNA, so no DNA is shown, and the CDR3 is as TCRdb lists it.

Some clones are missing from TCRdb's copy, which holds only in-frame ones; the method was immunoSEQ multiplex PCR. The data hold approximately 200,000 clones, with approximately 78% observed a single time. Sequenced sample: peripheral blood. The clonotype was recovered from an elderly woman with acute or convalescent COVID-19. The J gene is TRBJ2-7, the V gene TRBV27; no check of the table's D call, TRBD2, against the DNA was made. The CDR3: CASSSSTGGYEQYF.